The 3 T cell receptor beta chains given below trace back to one sample, sequenced in a study of STAT5B mutations in CD4+ large granular lymphocyte leukemia. TCRdb keeps only in-frame clones here, not all; method: immunoSEQ multiplex PCR. The sample yields under 50,000 clones, about 80% seen once. The sequenced sample was CD4+ T cells from blood buffy coats. All receptors derive from a human donor in good health.

This clone was found once. The chain recombines TRBV7-3 with TRBJ2-3; D might be TRBD2 (6 bases). Trimming cost V 3 bases and J 1 base, with 8 bases left between them. Per germline, CDR1 SGHTA and CDR2 FQGTGA. CDR3 length: 14 residues. CDR3 in DNA: TGTGCCAGCAGCTTTACGGGGGGCACAGATACGCAGTATTTT. Its protein product is CASSFTGGTDTQYF.

The chain is built from TRBV19 and TRBJ1-2; D might be TRBD1 (5 bases). Between the trimmed V and J ends, which lost 7 bases and 5 bases, there was a span of 23 bases. The germline V gene has CDR1 LNHDA and CDR2 SQIVND (reference sequence). This CDR3 is built from 16 residues. The CDR3 DNA follows: TGTGCCAGTACCGGGAGGGGTCCTCCGATAGAGTATGGCTACACCTTC. This translates into CASTGRGPPIEYGYTF.

Remarks on this clone: The same CDR3 is also encoded by other DNA sequences in this sample. This chain uses TRBV13 with TRBJ1-6, with TRBD1 matching 9 bases. CDR1 and CDR2 (germline): PRHDT, FYEKMQ (reference sequence). Trimming removed 5 bases from V and 6 bases from J; junction bases left unmatched: 5. The CDR3 extends over 15 amino acids. CDR3 residues: CASSLTTGGNSPLHF. The CDR3 coding sequence is TGTGCCAGCAGCCTCACGACAGGGGGTAATTCACCCCTCCACTTT.